This entry features one TCR beta chain sequence. This entry comes from a study of blood T cell repertoires in COVID-19. Study background: There were acute and convalescent COVID-19 samples, and they came from the United States, Italy and Spain. T cells, B-cell-depleted T cells, or PBMCs provided the cDNA or gDNA that served as material.

Measured with immunoSEQ multiplex PCR; TCRdb has only the in-frame clones, and not every one. The table records roughly 72,000 clones, 79% of them present only once. Losses at the gene ends were 3 bases for V and 0 bases for J; bases not matched to a gene: 9. Germline values: CDR1 SGHTA, CDR2 FQGNSA. The CDR3 contains 18 residues. The sequence derives from a woman of 80 years or more with active or convalescent COVID-19. The sample was peripheral blood. The chain is built from TRBV7-2 and TRBJ2-1; 9 nucleotides line up with TRBD2. This CDR3 is CASSFRGGTSISYNEQFF. In DNA form, the CDR3 reads TGTGCCAGCAGCTTCCGGGGAGGGACTAGCATCTCCTACAATGAGCAGTTCTTC.